This T cell receptor beta chain was identified during a study of shared clonotypes between healthy human individuals (dated by TCRdb to the early 2020s). General notes on the study: A few men and a couple of women, aged 18 to 49 years, made up the cohort. Different laboratories and diverse techniques were used to prepare libraries and sequence TCR repertoires, to increase sequencing depth and limit assay-specific biases. Between about 0.8 and 9 billion PBMCs per donor were obtained by leukapheresis. Blood TCR repertoires of a handful of healthy adults were deeply sequenced to estimate repertoire size and the extent of clonotype sharing between individuals. For each donor, CD4 naive and CD4 memory were each given three plates, CD8 naive was given two plates, and CD8 memory was given one plate. What the work shows at the level of the full study, not this receptor alone: Sampling was restricted to blood, and TCR repertoires in tissue are likely to differ from TCR repertoires in blood. Rarefaction of sorted-subset datasets indicated incomplete sequencing despite the large sequencing depth. Compared with non-shared clonotypes, clonotypes shared by all four sorted-subset donors had higher generation probabilities. Based on pairwise subsampling, the degree of clonotype sharing among donors was expected to be affected by sequencing depth. Because the study included only a small number of donors, the genetic and exposure-history diversity represented was limited. Naive subsets generally had larger estimated clonotype richness than memory subsets. When a handful of donors were compared, the shared fraction of clonotypes was about 5.5% for naive CD4, about 4% for naive CD8, 2.3% for memory CD4, and around 0.4% for memory CD8.

With regard to this clone: No cognate antigen has been identified for it. No quality values exist for individual bases; no much larger clone is one base distant.

TCR CDR3 regions were amplified from genomic DNA by multiplex PCR using the deep immunoSEQ assay. For each cell subset, the extracted genomic DNA was distributed evenly across all wells of several immunoSEQ 96-well plates, and each plate served as one replicate. Each replicate PCR for sorted subsets received approximately 220 ng genomic DNA, equal to around 32,000 T cell genomes. Purified libraries were measured with a Qubit 3.0 fluorometer, size-checked on a Bioanalyzer 2100, and measured again with the KAPA Library Quantification kit. A separate single-read 150-cycle Illumina NextSeq 550 flow cell was used to sequence each immunoSEQ 96-well plate. In the original analysis: The immunoSEQ output contained only junctional sequences without quality scores, so filtering could not match that applied to full-length reads. To assign V/J genes and CDR3, sequences were annotated against IMGT germline references using PyIR, a Python wrapper for IgBLAST v1.9. Reads were filtered out if the reads had weak V/J assignments (E-value above 1e-6), no CDR3, stop codons, out-of-frame junctions, or ambiguous translated residues. V3J clonotypes were defined by identical inferred V gene, J gene, and CDR3 amino acid sequence. Percentage overlap between repertoires was calculated by dividing the number of shared unique clonotypes by the size of the smaller repertoire. Richness of each repertoire was evaluated using RTK rarefaction, the Chao1 estimator, and Recon v2.1 estimates of unobserved clonotypes. Generation probabilities were computed with OLGA for all TCRbeta clonotypes obtained by the gDNA method from four donors. As stored in TCRdb, this immuneACCESS dataset retains in-frame rearrangements with V and J assigned. A fraction of the clones does not appear; measured against another copy, unresolved V genes explain less than half of the discrepancy, and the remainder lacks a known reason. V, J and clone size are those of that table, while D and trimming were read from the DNA. Within this sample are some 2,100,000 clones, with 95% of them counted one time only. The ten biggest clones cover roughly 0.13% of the sample.

CDR3 length: 17 amino acids, cysteine to phenylalanine. Only the CDR3 DNA stays, 51 bases, in frame from base 1. The germline V gene gives CDR1 as SGHVS and CDR2 as FQNEAQ. For this chain, trimming is 3 bases at the V end and 7 bases at the J end, and the number of junction bases without a gene match is 8. Donors were healthy HIV-negative adults with no recently reported acute infections or vaccinations. Every donor was a Caucasian adult residing in Nashville, Tennessee, USA. Magnetic negative selection was used to enrich CD4+ T cells, after which naive cells were positively selected on CD45RA and the negative fraction became the memory subset. After blood collection by leukapheresis, PBMCs were isolated using Ficoll-Histopaque density gradient centrifugation and then cryopreserved in the vapor phase of liquid nitrogen. Analytical flow cytometry was used to check the purity and quantity of each magnetically sorted T cell population. From each sorted fraction, genomic DNA was isolated and quantified by UV absorbance on a Nanodrop 2000c.

Recombination connected TRBV7-8 to TRBJ2-1, with 14 bases in between that match TRBD2. The receptor comes from a man younger than 35 in good health. The sequencing sample was made of naive CD4+ T cells sorted from blood. Sample cell subset or site, as interpreted from the label and publication: CD45RA+ positively selected. The CDR3 has the sequence CASSFGLAGGVVNEQFF. The DNA sequence is given as TGTGCCAGCAGCTTCGGACTAGCGGGAGGCGTGGTGAATGAGCAGTTCTTC.